These 11 T cell receptor beta chains came from one sample sequenced in a study of T cells in Graves' hyperthyroidism and ophthalmopathy. Researchers took RNA transcripts and amplified the TCR beta CDR3 regions from them. During a first-round RT-PCR of the TCR CDR3, the HTBI primer set was used. TCRdb redid the calling of the multiplex PCR reads with MiXCR, one entry per CDR3 protein. The table includes about 200,000 distinct CDR3 sequences, approximately 16% detected once. The sequenced sample was blood. The receptors derive from a woman aged 45-65 years with Graves' hyperthyroidism.

This clonotype was picked up a small number of times. The V call is TRBV6-5, the J call TRBJ2-7, with D perhaps TRBD2 (6 bases). Germline V lookup: CDR1 MNHEY, CDR2 SVGAGI. V lost 2 bases and J lost 4, with 12 bases in between. The CDR3 is 14 amino acids. The CDR3 DNA is TGTGCCAGCAGTTACCTGCGGGGAGATTACGAGCAGTACTTC. Its protein is CASSYLRGDYEQYF.

This clonotype occurred many times. The chain uses TRBV28 and TRBJ2-1; no clear D. This CDR3 contains 15 residues. Per germline, CDR1 MDHEN and CDR2 SYDVKM. The V gene lost 2 bases and the J gene lost 7 bases, with 15 bases spanning the gap. The CDR3 protein is CASSLGSQAGNEQFF. DNA of the CDR3: TGTGCCAGCAGTTTAGGCTCCCAGGCTGGGAATGAGCAGTTCTTC. Variable domain in full (rest from reference TRBV28 and TRBJ2-1): DVKVTQSSRYLVKRTGEKVFLECVQDMDHENMFWYRQDPGLGLRLIYFSYDVKMKEKGDIPEGYSVSREKKERFSLILESASTNQTSMYLCASSLGSQAGNEQFFGPGTRLTVL.

This chain links TRBV19 with TRBJ1-6; 7 bases are a match to TRBD1. The V and J ends lost 8 bases and 10 bases, in that order; junction bases with no gene match: 14. The CDR3 length is 15 residues. Looked up from germline, CDR1 is LNHDA and CDR2 is SQIVND (reference sequence). The chain's CDR3 is CASRRIRQGGSPLHF. The CDR3 bases are TGTGCCAGTCGACGAATCCGACAGGGAGGGTCACCCCTCCACTTT.

The chain uses TRBV6-2 or TRBV6-3 and TRBJ1-5; 9 bases are a match to TRBD1. After removal of 6 bases from V and 4 bases from J, the junction contained 10 bases not matched to a gene. In germline, CDR1 is MNHEY, CDR2 SVGEGT. The CDR3 has 16 residues. The CDR3 sequence is CASRSNTGGWNQPQHF. As DNA, the CDR3 is TGTGCCAGCAGGAGCAATACAGGGGGCTGGAATCAGCCCCAGCATTTT.

This clonotype was found many times. The genes are TRBV4-1 and TRBJ2-5, with TRBD2 as a possible D gene (5 bases). The CDR3 has 13 residues. The germline CDR1 and CDR2 sequences are MGHRA and YSYEKL. Trimming shortened V by 4 bases and J by 2 bases, and 8 bases separated the two germline ends. CDR3 sequence reads: CASSLGLQETQYF. In DNA, the CDR3 is TGCGCCAGCAGCCTCGGACTGCAAGAGACCCAGTACTTC.

Many counts were recorded for this clonotype. The chain couples TRBV6-1 to TRBJ1-3; D is unresolved. This CDR3 spans 16 amino acids. Trimming shortened V by 5 bases and J by 0 bases, and 14 bases separated the two germline ends. CDR1 is MNHNS and CDR2 is SASEGT in the germline V gene. CDR3 loop: CASSQTFRSSGNTIYF. CDR3 nucleotide sequence: TGTGCCAGCAGTCAAACTTTCAGAAGCTCTGGAAACACCATATATTTT.

This clonotype has a count of ten or more. DNA of the CDR3: TGCAGTGCTAGAGCAGCGGGAGAGGCCTACAATGAGCAGTTCTTC. The encoded protein is CSARAAGEAYNEQFF. The rearrangement joins TRBV20-1 to TRBJ2-1, with 8 nucleotides matching TRBD2. The CDR3 contains 15 residues. The germline CDR1 and CDR2 sequences are DFQATT and SNEGSKA (reference sequence). V gave up 1 base and J gave up 2 bases; unmatched junction bases: 4.

This chain connects TRBV9 to TRBJ2-5; D gene ambiguous. The V end lost 0 bases, the J end lost 3 bases, and 6 bases lay between the germline ends. From germline, CDR1 is SGDLS and CDR2 YYNGEE. CDR3 length: 13 amino acids. DNA of the CDR3: TGTGCCAGCAGCGTAGGCTGGAAAGAGACCCAGTACTTC. The encoded protein is CASSVGWKETQYF.

Remarks on this clonotype: Its ends do not fully match the called genes, so a read error is possible. V usage is TRBV30 and J usage is TRBJ2-7; possible D gene TRBD2, 6 bases. CDR3 size: 11 residues. The germline V gene has CDR1 GTSNPN and CDR2 SVGIG (reference sequence). The CDR3 DNA reads TGTGCCTGGAGTAAGGACTACGAGCAGTGCTTC. Translated, it gives CAWSKDYEQCF.

The rearrangement joins TRBV6-1 to TRBJ2-1, with D unclear. V was clipped by 6 bases and J by 9 bases, with 24 bases between them. Germline values: CDR1 MNHNS, CDR2 SASEGT. CDR3 size: 16 residues. For the CDR3, the DNA is TGTGCCAGCAGCGACCTAACTAAGTTAGGGCCTCTTGAGCAGTTCTTC. It codes for CASSDLTKLGPLEQFF.

This clonotype was detected a few times. The chain employs TRBV7-8 and TRBJ2-3; D is possibly TRBD2 (5 bases). This CDR3 region has 18 residues. Trimming cost V 2 bases and J 6 bases, with 24 bases left between them. Germline V gives CDR1 SGHVS, CDR2 FQNEAQ. The CDR3 region is CASSLRFMEVLFRDTQYF. In DNA form, the CDR3 reads TGTGCCAGCAGCTTAAGGTTTATGGAGGTTCTCTTTCGGGATACGCAGTATTTT.